One sample yielded the 15 T cell receptor beta chains listed below, sequenced in a study of cytomegalovirus exposure and HLA in healthy donors. Primers included in the PCR were 60 Vbeta and 13 Jbeta primers. Data came from immunoSEQ multiplex PCR; TCRdb stores just in-frame clones and leaves some out. This table has 100,000 to 150,000 clones, 70% to 85% appearing once. The sequencing input was PBMCs. The receptors here all came from a woman aged 50 to 65 in good health and CMV-seronegative.

The chain is built from TRBV2 and TRBJ2-1; TRBD2 aligns across 14 bases. Germline V CDR1 and CDR2: SNHLY, FYNNEI. The CDR3 loop spans 19 amino acids. J lost 5 bases, V lost 5 bases, and 14 bases had no gene match. In DNA, the CDR3 is TGTGCCAGCAGTACCATTGGGACAGGGACTAGCGGGAGTCACAATGAGCAGTTCTTC. This codes for CASSTIGTGTSGSHNEQFF.

This chain joins TRBV7-8 and TRBJ2-3, with D perhaps matching TRBD2 (6 bases). CDR1 is SGHVS, CDR2 FQNEAQ, per germline. Trimming shortened V by 1 base and J by 1 base, and 12 bases separated the two germline ends. The CDR3 covers 16 residues. DNA of the CDR3: TGTGCCAGCAGCTTAGGCTTCGGGAGAGGCACAGATACGCAGTATTTT. Translating it yields CASSLGFGRGTDTQYF. Full variable domain (remainder filled in from reference TRBV7-8 and TRBJ2-3): GAGVSQSPRYKVAKRGQDVALRCDPISGHVSLFWYQQALGQGPEFLTYFQNEAQLDKSGLPSDRFFAERPEGSVSTLKIQRTQQEDSAVYLCASSLGFGRGTDTQYFGPGTRLTVL.

The genes are TRBV7-8 and TRBJ1-5; TRBD1 matches 8 bases. The trim removed 2 bases at V and 5 bases at J, leaving 11 bases unmatched. This CDR3 spans 17 amino acids. The germline CDR1 and CDR2 sequences are SGHVS and FQNEAQ. The CDR3 DNA sequence: TGTGCCAGCAGCTTACTCCGGACAGGGATTCGGCATCAGCCCCAGCATTTT. Translating gives CASSLLRTGIRHQPQHF.

The rearrangement joins TRBV4-2 to TRBJ2-5; perhaps TRBD1 as D (6 bases). V shed 0 bases and J shed 5 bases, with 16 bases lying between them. The germline V gene encodes CDR1 LGHNA and CDR2 YNFKEQ. The CDR3 totals 16 residues. The CDR3 DNA is TGTGCCAGCAGCCAAGATTTTGGACAGTGGTCGGAGACCCAGTACTTC. Translated, it gives CASSQDFGQWSETQYF.

The V call is TRBV2, the J call TRBJ1-2; D call uncertain. The V end was cut by 3 bases, the J end by 1 base, with 9 bases between. The CDR3 covers 14 residues. The germline V gene encodes CDR1 SNHLY and CDR2 FYNNEI. The CDR3 sequence: CASSDRFLNYGYTF. The DNA of the CDR3 is TGTGCCAGCAGTGACCGTTTCCTTAACTATGGCTACACCTTC.

The chain carries TRBV6-5 and TRBJ2-2; tentative D call: TRBD2 (6 bases). V lost 6 bases to trimming and J lost 4 bases, with 12 bases between them. CDR1 and CDR2 from the germline V gene are MNHEY and SVGAGI. The CDR3 totals 14 residues. The CDR3 spells CASRPSEATGELFF. CDR3 in DNA: TGTGCCAGCAGGCCTAGCGAGGCCACCGGGGAGCTGTTTTTT.

This clone has just a few counts. The genes are TRBV7-6 and TRBJ2-3; weak D call: TRBD2 (6 bases). V lost 1 base to trimming and J lost 4 bases, with 9 bases between them. Per germline, CDR1 SGHVS and CDR2 FNYEAQ. The CDR3 length is 14 residues. CDR3 amino acids: CASSLGPGADTQYF. For the CDR3, the DNA is TGTGCCAGCAGCTTAGGGCCGGGGGCAGATACGCAGTATTTT.

The CDR3 loop reads CASSFRQGAEAFF. The DNA for the CDR3 is TGTGCCAGCAGTTTCCGACAGGGGGCTGAAGCTTTCTTT. J is TRBJ1-1 and V is TRBV6-5; TRBD1 aligns across 9 bases. The V gene end was trimmed by 4 bases and the J gene end by 6 bases; junction bases not matched to a gene: 3. Germline V gene data show CDR1 as MNHEY and CDR2 as SVGAGI. The CDR3 contains 13 residues.

The V gene is TRBV19, the J gene TRBJ2-2; a possible D gene is TRBD1 (5 bases). The CDR3 has 19 residues. Germline V gene data show CDR1 as LNHDA and CDR2 as SQIVND (reference sequence). V was shortened by 3 bases and J by 3 bases, with 23 bases between the two germline ends. CDR3 region: CASSIMVIGASRDTGELFF. For the CDR3, the DNA is TGTGCCAGTAGTATTATGGTCATAGGGGCGTCCCGGGACACCGGGGAGCTGTTTTTT.

The chain recombines TRBV28 with TRBJ2-7; 9 positions match TRBD2. There are 16 residues in the CDR3. Germline V gene lookup returns CDR1 MDHEN and CDR2 SYDVKM. V trimming: 7 bases; J trimming: 0 bases; junction bases outside the gene matches: 10. CDR3 protein: CASIQWASGTSYEQYF. The CDR3 bases are TGTGCCAGCATTCAATGGGCTAGCGGGACCTCCTACGAGCAGTACTTC.

This chain uses TRBV5-1 with TRBJ2-5, with D uncertain. V gave up 0 bases and J gave up 2 bases, with 5 bases separating them. This CDR3 is 13 amino acids long. Germline V CDR1 and CDR2: SGHRS, YFSETQ. The CDR3 DNA follows: TGCGCCAGCAGCTTGGGTCAGCAAGAGACCCAGTACTTC. It is translated as CASSLGQQETQYF.

The chain carries TRBV7-9 and TRBJ1-2; the match to TRBD1 covers 8 bases. The germline CDR1 and CDR2 sequences are SEHNR and FQNEAQ (reference sequence). The length of the CDR3 is 15 residues. The trim removed 5 bases at V and 7 bases at J, leaving 12 bases unmatched. This CDR3 reads CASSRRDRSQGGYTF. The DNA of the CDR3 is TGTGCCAGCAGCCGCCGGGACAGGTCGCAGGGTGGCTACACCTTC.

This chain joins TRBV4-1 and TRBJ1-5, with D unclear. Trimming cost V 1 base and J 5 bases, with 12 bases left between them. In germline, CDR1 is MGHRA, CDR2 YSYEKL. The CDR3 contains 15 residues. The CDR3 DNA is TGCGCCAGCAGCCAAGTATGGTCGGGAGATCAGCCCCAGCATTTT. Its translation is CASSQVWSGDQPQHF.

The chain is built from TRBV27 and TRBJ2-7; TRBD2 matches at 8 bases. This CDR3 spans 14 amino acids. Germline assignment: CDR1 MNHEY and CDR2 SMNVEV (reference sequence). After removal of 5 bases from V and 4 bases from J, the junction contained 7 bases not matched to a gene. The CDR3 protein is CASSHSGVGYEQYF. The DNA for the CDR3 is TGTGCCAGCAGTCATAGCGGGGTAGGGTACGAGCAGTACTTC.

V is TRBV11-3 and J is TRBJ2-1; D is possibly TRBD1 (7 bases). With 5 bases removed from V and 3 bases from J, the gap between germline ends came to 14 bases. This CDR3 has 15 residues. CDR1 is SGHNT and CDR2 is YENEEA in the germline V gene. CDR3 nucleotide sequence: TGTGCCAGCAGCCAGGAGGGGACAGACTACAATGAGCAGTTCTTC. Residues: CASSQEGTDYNEQFF. Using reference TRBV11-3 and TRBJ2-1 for the parts outside the CDR3, the full variable domain is EAGVVQSPRYKIIEKKQPVAFWCNPISGHNTLYWYLQNLGQGPELLIRYENEEAVDDSQLPKDRFSAERLKGVDSTLKIQPAELGDSAVYLCASSQEGTDYNEQFFGPGTRLTVL.